At least ten counts were recorded for the clone carrying this T cell receptor beta chain. The target antigen is unknown. In germline, CDR1 is DFQATT, CDR2 SNEGSKA (reference sequence). CDR3 length: 14 residues. Losses at the gene ends were 6 bases for V and 8 bases for J; bases not matched to a gene: 11. This entry comes from a study of response to subunit inactivated influenza vaccine. Study-wide points: Each seasonal flu vaccination may recruit only limited new T cells, authors suggested.

MiXCR, applied by TCRdb to the RT-PCR reads, yields one record per CDR3 protein. The data show fewer than 650,000 distinct CDR3 sequences, 10% to 15% seen once. This clonotype originated in a man aged 50 or older who received an inactivated influenza vaccine. This chain links TRBV20-1 with TRBJ2-1, with 9 bases identical to TRBD2. The sequences come from PBMCs from blood, collected about 6 weeks after vaccination. CDR3 region: CSAQSGGTLDEQFF. CDR3 bases: TGCAGTGCCCAAAGCGGGGGGACCCTAGATGAGCAGTTCTTC.